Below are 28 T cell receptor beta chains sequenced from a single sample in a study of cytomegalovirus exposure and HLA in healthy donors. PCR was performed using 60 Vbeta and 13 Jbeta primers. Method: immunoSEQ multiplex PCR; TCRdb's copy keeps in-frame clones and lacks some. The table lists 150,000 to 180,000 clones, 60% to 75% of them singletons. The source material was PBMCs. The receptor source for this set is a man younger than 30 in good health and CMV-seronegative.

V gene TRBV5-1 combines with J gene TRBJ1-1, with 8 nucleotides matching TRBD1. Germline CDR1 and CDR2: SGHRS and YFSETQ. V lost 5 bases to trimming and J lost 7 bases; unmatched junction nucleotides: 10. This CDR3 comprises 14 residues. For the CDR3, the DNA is TGCGCCAGCAGTCCTGACAGGGGCGATAATGAAGCTTTCTTT. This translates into CASSPDRGDNEAFF.

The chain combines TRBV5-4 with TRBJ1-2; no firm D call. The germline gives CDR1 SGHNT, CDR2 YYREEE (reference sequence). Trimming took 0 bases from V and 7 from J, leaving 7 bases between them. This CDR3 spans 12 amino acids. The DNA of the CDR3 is TGTGCCAGCAGCTTGGACTTGTCTGGCTACACCTTC. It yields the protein CASSLDLSGYTF.

Here the CDR3 reads CASSLVLTGGPQETQYF. As DNA, the CDR3 is TGTGCCAGCAGCTTAGTCCTAACAGGGGGTCCCCAAGAGACCCAGTACTTC. The chain recombines TRBV11-2 with TRBJ2-5, with TRBD1 identical over 8 bases. Germline loops: CDR1 SGHAT, CDR2 FQNNGV. CDR3 length: 17 residues. V gave up 1 base and J gave up 1 base; unmatched junction bases: 8.

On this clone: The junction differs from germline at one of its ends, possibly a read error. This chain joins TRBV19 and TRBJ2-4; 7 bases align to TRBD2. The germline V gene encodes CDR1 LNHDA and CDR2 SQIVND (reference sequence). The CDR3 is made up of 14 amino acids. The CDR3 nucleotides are TGTGCCAGGGGGGGGTTAAGTGCCAAAAACAGTCAGTACTTC. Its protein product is CARGGLSAKNSQYF.

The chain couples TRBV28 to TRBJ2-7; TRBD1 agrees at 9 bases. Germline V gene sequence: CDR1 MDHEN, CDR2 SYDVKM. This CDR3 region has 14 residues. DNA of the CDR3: TGTGCCGGCAGTTTCGGACAGGGGAGGTACGAGCAGTACGTC. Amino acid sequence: CAGSFGQGRYEQYV.

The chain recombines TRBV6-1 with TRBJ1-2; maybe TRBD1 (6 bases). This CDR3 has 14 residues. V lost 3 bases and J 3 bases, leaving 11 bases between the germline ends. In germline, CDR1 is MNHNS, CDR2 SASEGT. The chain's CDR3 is CASSEAGTHYGYTF. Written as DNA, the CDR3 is TGTGCCAGCAGTGAGGCCGGGACACACTATGGCTACACCTTC.

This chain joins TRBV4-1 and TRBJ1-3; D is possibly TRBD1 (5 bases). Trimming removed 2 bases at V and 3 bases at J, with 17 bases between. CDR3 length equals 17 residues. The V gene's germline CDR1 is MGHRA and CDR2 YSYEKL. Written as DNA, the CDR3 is TGCGCCAGCAGCCAATCAGAAGGGAGGGGCGGTGGAAACACCATATATTTT. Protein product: CASSQSEGRGGGNTIYF.

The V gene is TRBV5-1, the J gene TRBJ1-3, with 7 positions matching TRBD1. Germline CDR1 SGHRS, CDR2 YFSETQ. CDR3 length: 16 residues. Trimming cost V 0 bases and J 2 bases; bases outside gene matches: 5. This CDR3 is CASSLAEGATGNTIYF. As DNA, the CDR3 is TGCGCCAGCAGCTTGGCTGAGGGGGCGACTGGAAACACCATATATTTT.

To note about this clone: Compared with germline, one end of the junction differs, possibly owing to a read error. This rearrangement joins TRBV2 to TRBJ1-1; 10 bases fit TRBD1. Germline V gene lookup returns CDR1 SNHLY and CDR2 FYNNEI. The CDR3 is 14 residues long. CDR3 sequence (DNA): TGTGCCAGCAGCGCAATAGGGACAGGGGTTCCGCGTGACTTT. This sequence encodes CASSAIGTGVPRDF.

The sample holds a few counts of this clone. The CDR3: CASSPTQGAHEQYF. CDR3 nucleotide sequence: TGTGCCAGCTCACCAACACAGGGGGCCCACGAGCAGTACTTC. The genes are TRBV18 and TRBJ2-7, with TRBD1 matching 9 bases. Germline values: CDR1 KGHSH, CDR2 LQKENI. The CDR3 loop spans 14 amino acids. V gave up 2 bases and J gave up 5 bases; unmatched junction bases: 4.

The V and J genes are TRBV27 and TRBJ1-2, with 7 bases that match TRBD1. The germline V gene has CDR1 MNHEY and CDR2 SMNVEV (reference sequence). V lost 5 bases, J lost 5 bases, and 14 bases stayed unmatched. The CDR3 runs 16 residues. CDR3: CASSPQVGQGVYGYTF. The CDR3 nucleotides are TGTGCCAGCAGTCCCCAAGTAGGGCAGGGGGTTTATGGCTACACCTTC.

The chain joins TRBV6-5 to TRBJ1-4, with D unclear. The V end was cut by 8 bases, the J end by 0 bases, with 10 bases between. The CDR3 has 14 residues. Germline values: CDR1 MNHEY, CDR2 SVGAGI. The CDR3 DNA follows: TGTGCCAGCGACAATATTGCAACTAATGAAAAACTGTTTTTT. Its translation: CASDNIATNEKLFF.

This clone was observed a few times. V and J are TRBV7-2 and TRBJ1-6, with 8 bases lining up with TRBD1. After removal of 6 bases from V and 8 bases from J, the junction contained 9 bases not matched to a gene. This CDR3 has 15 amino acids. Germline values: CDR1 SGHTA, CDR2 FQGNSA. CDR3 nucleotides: TGTGCCAGCAGTCACCGGGACAGGATGTATTCACCCCTCCACTTT. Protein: CASSHRDRMYSPLHF.

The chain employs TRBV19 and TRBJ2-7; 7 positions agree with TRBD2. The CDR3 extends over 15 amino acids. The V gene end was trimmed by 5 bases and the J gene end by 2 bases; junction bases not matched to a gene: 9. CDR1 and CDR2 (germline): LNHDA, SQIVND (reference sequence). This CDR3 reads CASSSKRGPPYEQYF. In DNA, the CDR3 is TGTGCCAGTAGTTCTAAGCGGGGTCCCCCCTACGAGCAGTACTTC. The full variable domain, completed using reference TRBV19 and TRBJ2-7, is DGGITQSPKYLFRKEGQNVTLSCEQNLNHDAMYWYRQDPGQGLRLIYYSQIVNDFQKGDIAEGYSVSREKKESFPLTVTSAQKNPTAFYLCASSSKRGPPYEQYFGPGTRLTVT.

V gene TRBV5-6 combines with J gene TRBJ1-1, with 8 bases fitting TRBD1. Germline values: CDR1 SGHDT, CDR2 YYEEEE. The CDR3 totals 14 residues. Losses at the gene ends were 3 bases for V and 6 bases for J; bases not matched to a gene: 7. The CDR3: CASSSPEQGAEAFF. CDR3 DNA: TGTGCCAGCAGCTCGCCGGAACAGGGGGCTGAAGCTTTCTTT.

This CDR3 reads CASSSPGNTQYF. The CDR3 DNA sequence: TGTGCCAGCAGTTCTCCAGGTAATACGCAGTATTTT. This chain uses TRBV28 with TRBJ2-3; D not certain. Trimming pared 4 bases from V and 7 bases from J, leaving 9 bases between. Germline CDR1 MDHEN, CDR2 SYDVKM. The CDR3 length is 12 residues.

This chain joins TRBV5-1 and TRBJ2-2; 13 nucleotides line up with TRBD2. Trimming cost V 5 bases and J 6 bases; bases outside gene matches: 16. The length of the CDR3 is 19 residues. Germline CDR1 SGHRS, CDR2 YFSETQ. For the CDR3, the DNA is TGCGCCAGCAGTCTTCGACTAGCGGGGGGAGGTTCCCCCGCCGGGGAGCTGTTTTTT. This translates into CASSLRLAGGGSPAGELFF.

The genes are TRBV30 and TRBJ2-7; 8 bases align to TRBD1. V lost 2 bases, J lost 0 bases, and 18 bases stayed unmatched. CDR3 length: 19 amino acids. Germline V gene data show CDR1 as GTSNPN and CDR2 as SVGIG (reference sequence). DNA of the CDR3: TGTGCCTGGAGTAGACAGGGGCCGCGTAAGGGCCTGAGCTCCTACGAGCAGTACTTC. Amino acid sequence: CAWSRQGPRKGLSSYEQYF.

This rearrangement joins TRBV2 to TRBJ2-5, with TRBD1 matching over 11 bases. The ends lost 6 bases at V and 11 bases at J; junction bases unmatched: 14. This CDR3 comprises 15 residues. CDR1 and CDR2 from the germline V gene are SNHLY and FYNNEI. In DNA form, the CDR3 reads TGTGCCAGCAGAGGCGGACAGGGGGCGCTTCGAGAGCAGTACTTC. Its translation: CASRGGQGALREQYF.

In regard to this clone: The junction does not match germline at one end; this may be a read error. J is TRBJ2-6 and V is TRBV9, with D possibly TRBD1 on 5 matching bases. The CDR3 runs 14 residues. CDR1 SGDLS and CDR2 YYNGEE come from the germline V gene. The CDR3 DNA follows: TGTGCCAGCAGCGTAGTCCCTGGGGCCAACGGCCTGACTTTC. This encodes CASSVVPGANGLTF.

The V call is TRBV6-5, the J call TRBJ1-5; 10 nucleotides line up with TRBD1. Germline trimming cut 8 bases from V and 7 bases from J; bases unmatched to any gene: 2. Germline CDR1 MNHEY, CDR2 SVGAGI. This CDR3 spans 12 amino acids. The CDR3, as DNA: TGTGCCAGCGGACAGGGGGTACAGCCCCAGCATTTT. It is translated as CASGQGVQPQHF.

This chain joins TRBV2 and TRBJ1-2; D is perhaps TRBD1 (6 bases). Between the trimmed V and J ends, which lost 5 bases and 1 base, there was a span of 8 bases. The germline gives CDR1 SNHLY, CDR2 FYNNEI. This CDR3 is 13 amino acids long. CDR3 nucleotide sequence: TGTGCCAGCAGTCAGGGGAGTAACTATGGCTACACCTTC. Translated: CASSQGSNYGYTF.

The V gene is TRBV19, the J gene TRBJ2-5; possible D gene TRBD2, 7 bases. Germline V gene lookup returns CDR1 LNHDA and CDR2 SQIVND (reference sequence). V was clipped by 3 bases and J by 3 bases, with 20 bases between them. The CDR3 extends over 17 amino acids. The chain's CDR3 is CASSMGYSGGRKETQYF. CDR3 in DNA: TGTGCCAGTAGTATGGGGTATTCCGGGGGGCGCAAAGAGACCCAGTACTTC. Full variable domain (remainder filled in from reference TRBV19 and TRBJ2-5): DGGITQSPKYLFRKEGQNVTLSCEQNLNHDAMYWYRQDPGQGLRLIYYSQIVNDFQKGDIAEGYSVSREKKESFPLTVTSAQKNPTAFYLCASSMGYSGGRKETQYFGPGTRLLVL.

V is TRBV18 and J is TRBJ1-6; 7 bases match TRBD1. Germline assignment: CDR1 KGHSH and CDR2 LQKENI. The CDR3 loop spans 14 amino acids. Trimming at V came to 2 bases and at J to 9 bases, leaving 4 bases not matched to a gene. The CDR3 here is CASSPAQGSSPLHF. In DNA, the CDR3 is TGTGCCAGCTCACCAGCACAGGGGAGTTCACCCCTCCACTTT.

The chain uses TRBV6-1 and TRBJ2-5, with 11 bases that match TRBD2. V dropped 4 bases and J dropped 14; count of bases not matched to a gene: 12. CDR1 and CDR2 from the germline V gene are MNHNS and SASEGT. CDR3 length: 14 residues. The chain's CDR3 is CASSVGPSGGTPYF. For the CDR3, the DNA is TGTGCCAGCAGTGTTGGCCCTAGCGGGGGGACCCCCTACTTC.

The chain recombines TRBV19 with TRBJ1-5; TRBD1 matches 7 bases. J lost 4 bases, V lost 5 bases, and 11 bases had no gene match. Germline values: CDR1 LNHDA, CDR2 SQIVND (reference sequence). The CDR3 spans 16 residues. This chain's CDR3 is CASSPFTPQGNQPQHF. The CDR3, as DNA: TGTGCCAGTAGTCCCTTTACCCCACAGGGGAATCAGCCCCAGCATTTT.

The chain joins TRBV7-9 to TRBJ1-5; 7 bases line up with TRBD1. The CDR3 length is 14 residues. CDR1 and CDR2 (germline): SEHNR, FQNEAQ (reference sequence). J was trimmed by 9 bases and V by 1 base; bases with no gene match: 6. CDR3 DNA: TGTGCCAGCAGCTTAGATCCCAGGGGGTCGCCCCAGCATTTT. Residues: CASSLDPRGSPQHF.

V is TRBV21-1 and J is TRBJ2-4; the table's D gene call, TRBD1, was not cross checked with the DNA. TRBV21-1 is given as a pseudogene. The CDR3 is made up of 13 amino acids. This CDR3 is CASSHSAKNSQYF. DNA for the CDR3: TGTGCCAGCAGCCACTCAGCCAAAAACAGTCAGTACTTC.